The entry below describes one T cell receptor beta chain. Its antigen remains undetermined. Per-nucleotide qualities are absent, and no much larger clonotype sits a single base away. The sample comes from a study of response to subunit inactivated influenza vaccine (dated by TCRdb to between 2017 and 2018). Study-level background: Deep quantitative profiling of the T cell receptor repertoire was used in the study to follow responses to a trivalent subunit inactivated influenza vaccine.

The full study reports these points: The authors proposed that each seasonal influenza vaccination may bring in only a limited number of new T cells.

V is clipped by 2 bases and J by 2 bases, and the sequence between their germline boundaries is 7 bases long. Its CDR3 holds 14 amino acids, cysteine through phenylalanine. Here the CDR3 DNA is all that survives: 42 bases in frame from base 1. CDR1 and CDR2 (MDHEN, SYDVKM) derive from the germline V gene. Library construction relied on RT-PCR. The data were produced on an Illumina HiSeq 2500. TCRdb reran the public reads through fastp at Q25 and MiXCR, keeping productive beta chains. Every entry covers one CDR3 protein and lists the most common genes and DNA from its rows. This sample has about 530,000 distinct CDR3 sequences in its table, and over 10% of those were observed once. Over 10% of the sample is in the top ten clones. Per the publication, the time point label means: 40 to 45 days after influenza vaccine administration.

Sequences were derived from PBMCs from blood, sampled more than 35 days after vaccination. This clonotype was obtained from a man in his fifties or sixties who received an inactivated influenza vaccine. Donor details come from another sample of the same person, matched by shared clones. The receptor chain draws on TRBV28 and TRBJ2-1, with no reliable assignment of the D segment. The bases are TGTGCCAGCAGTTTAACAGCTACCTACAATGAGCAGTTCTTC. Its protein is CASSLTATYNEQFF.